The 13 T cell receptor beta chains presented below share a single source sample, sequenced in a study of blood T cell repertoires in COVID-19. TCRdb keeps only in-frame clones here, not all; method: immunoSEQ multiplex PCR. The sample carries 150,000 to 200,000 clones, about 80% recorded once. The source material was peripheral blood. Every receptor here comes from a man between 60 and 75 years old with acute or convalescent COVID-19.

V and J are TRBV4-1 and TRBJ2-7; D perhaps matches TRBD2 (5 bases). The germline gives CDR1 MGHRA, CDR2 YSYEKL. This CDR3 is built from 13 residues. V was shortened by 1 base and J by 6 bases, with 10 bases between the two germline ends. The CDR3: CASSQVNEGEQYF. The CDR3 bases are TGCGCCAGCAGCCAAGTAAACGAGGGCGAGCAGTACTTC.

The chain has TRBV18 and TRBJ1-2, with 8 bases aligning to TRBD1. The length of the CDR3 is 14 residues. The V segment lost 3 bases and the J segment 4 bases; nucleotides outside the gene matches: 4. Germline assignment: CDR1 KGHSH and CDR2 LQKENI. CDR3 protein: CASSPAGGFYGYTF. CDR3 DNA: TGTGCCAGCTCACCGGCAGGGGGCTTCTATGGCTACACCTTC.

The chain uses TRBV9 and TRBJ1-4; 7 nucleotides align to TRBD1. The CDR3 is made up of 15 amino acids. V lost 3 bases and J lost 2; bases outside the gene matches: 4. CDR1 SGDLS and CDR2 YYNGEE come from the germline V gene. The CDR3 DNA follows: TGTGCCAGCAGCGCATCACAGGGGACTAATGAAAAACTGTTTTTT. Its translation is CASSASQGTNEKLFF.

V gene TRBV12-3 or TRBV12-4 combines with J gene TRBJ1-2; D not certain. This CDR3 contains 11 residues. The ends were cut back, 8 bases at V and 2 bases at J, with 6 bases in the middle. This chain's CDR3 is CASSLNYGYTF. DNA for the CDR3: TGTGCCAGCTCCCTCAACTATGGCTACACCTTC.

This clone has more than one count but fewer than ten. The DNA of the CDR3 is TGTGCCAGCTCACCCCCGGGACAGGCTAACTATGGCTACACCTTC. Its protein product is CASSPPGQANYGYTF. The chain links TRBV18 to TRBJ1-2; TRBD1 matches 8 bases. CDR1 and CDR2 from the germline V gene are KGHSH and LQKENI. The CDR3 is made up of 15 amino acids. V was pared by 3 bases and J by 0 bases, with 3 bases of the junction left unmatched.

This CDR3 is CASSPRAAPGNEQFF. The CDR3 region has the DNA TGTGCCAGCTCACCACGAGCTGCACCTGGCAATGAGCAGTTCTTC. V and J are TRBV18 and TRBJ2-1; D not certain. The CDR3 contains 15 residues. The germline gives CDR1 KGHSH, CDR2 LQKENI. The V and J ends lost 1 base and 6 bases respectively, with 13 bases between them. The complete variable domain, with remaining parts taken from reference TRBV18 and TRBJ2-1, reads NAGVMQNPRHLVRRRGQEARLRCSPMKGHSHVYWYRQLPEEGLKFMVYLQKENIIDESGMPKERFSAEFPKEGPSILRIQQVVRGDSAAYFCASSPRAAPGNEQFFGPGTRLTVL.

This chain joins TRBV6-6 and TRBJ1-5; TRBD1 is a possible D gene (6 bases). CDR3 length: 15 amino acids. The germline V and J ends were trimmed by 5 bases and 2 bases, with 13 bases remaining between them. Germline assignment: CDR1 MNHNY and CDR2 SVGAGI (reference sequence). CDR3 amino acids: CASSPQGSRNQPQHF. The CDR3 coding sequence is TGTGCCAGCAGTCCCCAGGGGTCTCGCAATCAGCCCCAGCATTTT.

There are a few counts of this clone. The genes are TRBV29-1 and TRBJ2-3, with 7 bases identical to TRBD2. Trimming cost V 5 bases and J 2 bases; bases outside gene matches: 7. Germline CDR1 and CDR2: SQVTM and ANQGSEA. This CDR3 has 14 residues. The CDR3 here is CSVTWGGYTDTQYF. The DNA for the CDR3 is TGCAGCGTTACCTGGGGGGGGTACACAGATACGCAGTATTTT.

This clone was counted a single time. The J gene is TRBJ2-2, the V gene TRBV7-2; TRBD1 matches at 7 bases. Germline values: CDR1 SGHTA, CDR2 FQGNSA. V lost 4 bases, J lost 8 bases, and 10 bases stayed unmatched. The CDR3 runs to 15 residues. The CDR3 DNA reads TGTGCCAGCAGCTCCTTAGACAGGGCGCGAGGGGAGCTGTTTTTT. As protein: CASSSLDRARGELFF. The complete variable domain, with remaining parts taken from reference TRBV7-2 and TRBJ2-2, reads GAGVSQSPSNKVTEKGKDVELRCDPISGHTALYWYRQSLGQGLEFLIYFQGNSAPDKSGLPSDRFSAERTGGSVSTLTIQRTQQEDSAVYLCASSSLDRARGELFFGEGSRLTVL.

The genes are TRBV5-1 and TRBJ1-5; a possible D gene is TRBD1 (6 bases). The length of the CDR3 is 15 residues. Trimming shortened V by 3 bases and J by 6 bases, and 16 bases separated the two germline ends. CDR1 SGHRS and CDR2 YFSETQ come from the germline V gene. In DNA, the CDR3 is TGCGCCAGCAGCTGGGAGGGGGGCGCGGGTCAGCCCCAGCATTTT. This encodes CASSWEGGAGQPQHF.

J is TRBJ1-5 and V is TRBV30, with a weak D call TRBD1 (6 bases). Germline V gene sequence: CDR1 GTSNPN, CDR2 SVGIG (reference sequence). Between the trimmed V and J ends, which lost 5 bases and 2 bases, there was a span of 13 bases. This CDR3 spans 14 amino acids. CDR3 region: CAWCRGGGNQPQHF. For the CDR3, the DNA is TGTGCCTGGTGCAGGGGAGGGGGCAATCAGCCCCAGCATTTT.

This rearrangement joins TRBV5-8 to TRBJ2-1; TRBD1 matches 8 bases. The CDR3 contains 16 residues. V shed 1 base, J shed 8 bases, and the junction held 11 bases outside the gene matches. Germline V gene sequence: CDR1 SGHTS, CDR2 YDEGEE. The CDR3 is CASSLRTGSAGDEQFF. The CDR3 DNA reads TGTGCCAGCAGCTTGCGGACAGGGTCTGCGGGCGATGAGCAGTTCTTC.

This chain connects TRBV3-1 (or the pseudogene TRBV3-2) to TRBJ1-5, with 8 bases identical to TRBD1. Germline trimming cut 6 bases from V and 6 bases from J; bases unmatched to any gene: 4. CDR1 is LGHDT and CDR2 is YNNKEL in the germline V gene (reference sequence). The CDR3 runs 13 residues. The chain's CDR3 is CASSGQGGQPQHF. The CDR3 DNA is TGTGCCAGCAGTGGACAGGGAGGTCAGCCCCAGCATTTT.